The T cell receptor beta chain under discussion was sequenced for a study of vaccination and CD4 T cells after COVID-19. Study-wide context: Four females and six males made up the convalescents, with two Hispanic. Overlapping spike peptides of SARS-CoV-2, HCoV-NL63, HCoV-OC43 and HCoV-229E were used, and cells were stimulated with them.

This clonotype was recorded only once. What it binds is unknown. Oncomine TCR Beta short-read sequencing was applied to DNA from cultured CD4+ T cells. TCRdb used MiXCR to reprocess the PCR reads, holding one entry per CDR3 protein. The table lists 17,000 or so distinct CDR3 sequences, around 75% of them singletons. Treatment: 10-day PBMC culture with coronavirus spike peptide pools or control peptides (ViraFEST assay). Peptide-pool expansion of antigen-specific T cells preceded TCR sequencing in ViraFEST. Germline V CDR1 and CDR2: MNHEY, SMNVEV (reference sequence). CDR3 size: 12 residues. The trim removed 3 bases at V and 6 bases at J, leaving 1 base unmatched. Study results and caveats: Looking at convalescent patients, 304 of their 307 vaccine-specific clones were spike mono-reactive.

The receptor was isolated from a human donor who had recovered from COVID-19. Sequencing was done on a sample of CD4+ T cells from blood, cultured in vitro. The V call is TRBV27, the J call TRBJ1-2, with 7 nucleotides matching TRBD1. In DNA, the CDR3 is TGTGCCAGCAGTTTCAGGGGGGATGGCTACACCTTC. This encodes CASSFRGDGYTF.